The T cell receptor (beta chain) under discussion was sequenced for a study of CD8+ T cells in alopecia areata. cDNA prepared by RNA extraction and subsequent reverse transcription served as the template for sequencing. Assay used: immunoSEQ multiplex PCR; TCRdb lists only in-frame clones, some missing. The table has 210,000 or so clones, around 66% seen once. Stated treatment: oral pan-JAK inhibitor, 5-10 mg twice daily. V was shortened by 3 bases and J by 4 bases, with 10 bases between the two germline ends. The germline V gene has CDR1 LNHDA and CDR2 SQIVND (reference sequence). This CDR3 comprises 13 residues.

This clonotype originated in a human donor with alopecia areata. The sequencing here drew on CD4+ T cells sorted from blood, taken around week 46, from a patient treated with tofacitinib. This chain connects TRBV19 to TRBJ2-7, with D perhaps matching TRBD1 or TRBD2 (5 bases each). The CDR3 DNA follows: TGTGCCAGTAGTATGGACGGGGCGTACGAGCAGTACTTC. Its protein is CASSMDGAYEQYF. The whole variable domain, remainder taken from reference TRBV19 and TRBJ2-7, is DGGITQSPKYLFRKEGQNVTLSCEQNLNHDAMYWYRQDPGQGLRLIYYSQIVNDFQKGDIAEGYSVSREKKESFPLTVTSAQKNPTAFYLCASSMDGAYEQYFGPGTRLTVT.